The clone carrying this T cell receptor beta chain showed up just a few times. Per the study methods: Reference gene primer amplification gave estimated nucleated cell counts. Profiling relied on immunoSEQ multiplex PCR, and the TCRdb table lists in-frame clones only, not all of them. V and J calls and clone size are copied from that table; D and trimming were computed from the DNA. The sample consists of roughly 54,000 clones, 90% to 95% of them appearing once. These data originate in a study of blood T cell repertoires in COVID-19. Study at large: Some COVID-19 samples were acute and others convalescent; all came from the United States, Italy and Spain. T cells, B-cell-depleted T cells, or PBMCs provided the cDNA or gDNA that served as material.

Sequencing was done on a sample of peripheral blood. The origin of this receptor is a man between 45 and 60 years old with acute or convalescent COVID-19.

The CDR3 loop reads CASSSSHRELQPQHF. The DNA for the CDR3 is TGTGCCAGTAGTTCCTCTCACAGGGAACTTCAGCCCCAGCATTTT. The rearrangement joins TRBV19 to TRBJ1-5; perhaps TRBD1 as D (6 bases). The CDR3 is 15 residues long. Germline V gives CDR1 LNHDA, CDR2 SQIVND (reference sequence). The V end was cut by 5 bases, the J end by 6 bases, with 17 bases between.